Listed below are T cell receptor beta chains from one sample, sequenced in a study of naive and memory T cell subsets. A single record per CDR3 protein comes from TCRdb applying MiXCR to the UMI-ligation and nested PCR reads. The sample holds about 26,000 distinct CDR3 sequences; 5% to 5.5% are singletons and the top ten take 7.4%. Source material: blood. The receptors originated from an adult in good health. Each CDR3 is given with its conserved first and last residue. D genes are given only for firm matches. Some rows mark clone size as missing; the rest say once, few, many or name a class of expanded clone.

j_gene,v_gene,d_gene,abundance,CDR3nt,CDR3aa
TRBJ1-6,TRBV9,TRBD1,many,TGTGCCAGCAGCGCCCCGACAGGGCCAAATTCACCCCTCCACTTT,CASSAPTGPNSPLHF
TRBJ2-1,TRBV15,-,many,TGTGCCACCAGCAGAGATTCCAGGGTAGGTGAGCAGTTCTTC,CATSRDSRVGEQFF
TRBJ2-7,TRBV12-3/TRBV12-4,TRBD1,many,TGTGCCAGCAGCCGCGGACAGGGTAACGAGCAGTACTTC,CASSRGQGNEQYF
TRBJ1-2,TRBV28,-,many,TGTGCCAGCAGGCACCGAAGAGCGGGGGCTAACTATGGCTACACCTTC,CASRHRRAGANYGYTF
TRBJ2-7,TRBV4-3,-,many,TGCGCCAGCAGCCAAGAGGCCGGTCACGAGCAGTACTTC,CASSQEAGHEQYF
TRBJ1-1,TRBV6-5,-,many,TGTGCCAGCAGTTACCTGCCCGGACAGAGAGGAACTGAAGCTTTCTTT,CASSYLPGQRGTEAFF
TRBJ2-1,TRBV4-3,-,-,TGCGCCAGCAGCCAAGAAGGCAGGGATAAGCAGTTCTTC,CASSQEGRDKQFF
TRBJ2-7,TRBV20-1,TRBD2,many,TGCAGTGCCCAGCGGGGGGGCCAAGAGCAGTACTTC,CSAQRGGQEQYF
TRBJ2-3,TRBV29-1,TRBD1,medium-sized,TGCAGCGTTGAATCAGGGGGTACAGATACGCAGTATTTT,CSVESGGTDTQYF
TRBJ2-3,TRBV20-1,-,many,TGCAGTGCCATGACTGGAGATACGCAGTATTTT,CSAMTGDTQYF
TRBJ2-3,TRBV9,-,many,TGTGCCAGCAGCGAGACCGGTATAAGCACAGATACGCAGTATTTT,CASSETGISTDTQYF
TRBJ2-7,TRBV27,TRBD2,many,TGTGCCAGCAGGGCCCTGGGACTAGCGGGGTCCTACGAGCAGTACTTC,CASRALGLAGSYEQYF
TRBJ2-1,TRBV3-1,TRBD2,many,TGTGCCAGCAGCCCAGGACTAGGGATTATCGATGAGCAGTTCTTC,CASSPGLGIIDEQFF
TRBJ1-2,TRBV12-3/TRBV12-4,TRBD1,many,TGTGCCAGCAATCTGTTCGGACAGGGCTTGGGGTACACCTTC,CASNLFGQGLGYTF
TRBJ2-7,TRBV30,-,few,TGTGCCTGGAGTGTCGGCCAGGGGTTATCCTACGAGCAGTACTTC,CAWSVGQGLSYEQYF
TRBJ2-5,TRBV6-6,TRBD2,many,TGTGCCAGCAGTTCGTCCCGACTAGCGGAAGAGACCCAGTACTTC,CASSSSRLAEETQYF
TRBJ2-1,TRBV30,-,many,TGTGCCTGGAGCGGACTCTACAATGAGCAGTTCTTC,CAWSGLYNEQFF
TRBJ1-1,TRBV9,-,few,TGTGCCAGCAGCGCTCAAACAGGCACGGCTGAAGCTTTCTTT,CASSAQTGTAEAFF
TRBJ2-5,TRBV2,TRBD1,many,TGTGCCAGCAGTTCTCTAGGAAGGGACAGGGTGGATGAGACCCAGTACTTC,CASSSLGRDRVDETQYF
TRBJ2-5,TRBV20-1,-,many,TGCAGTGCTAGAGACCCAGGGCGGCAGACCCAGTACTTC,CSARDPGRQTQYF
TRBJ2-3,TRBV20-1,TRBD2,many,TGCAGTGCTAGACCCAGCGGGAGGATCGCAGATACGCAGTATTTT,CSARPSGRIADTQYF
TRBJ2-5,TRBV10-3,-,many,TGTGCCATCAGTGGCCTACAGGGTAAAGAGACCCAGTACTTC,CAISGLQGKETQYF
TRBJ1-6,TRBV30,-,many,TGTGCCTGGAGTGTACTGGGGACCTATAATTCACCCCTCCACTTT,CAWSVLGTYNSPLHF
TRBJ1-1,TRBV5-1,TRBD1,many,TGCGCCAGCAGCTACGCCGAGACAGGGATGAACACTGAAGCTTTCTTT,CASSYAETGMNTEAFF
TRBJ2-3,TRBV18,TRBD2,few,TGTGCCAGCTCACCACCGCGGGCGGGAGTAGGCACAGATACGCAGTATTTT,CASSPPRAGVGTDTQYF
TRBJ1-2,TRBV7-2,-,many,TGTGCCAGCAGCGTGGACAGTAAGAACTATGGCTACACCTTC,CASSVDSKNYGYTF
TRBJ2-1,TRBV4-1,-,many,TGCGCCAGCAGCCAAGGTCTTTTTCCGGGGGAGCAGTTCTTC,CASSQGLFPGEQFF
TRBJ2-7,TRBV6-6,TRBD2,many,TGTGCCAGCATCGGGACTAGCGGGAGCAAGGGCGAGCAGTACTTC,CASIGTSGSKGEQYF
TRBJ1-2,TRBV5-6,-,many,TGTGCCAGCAGCTTGTCGGGGCGGGTGACCACACATGGCTACACCTTC,CASSLSGRVTTHGYTF
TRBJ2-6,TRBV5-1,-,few,TGCGCCAGCAGCCCACGGACAGTTGAAACCAGCTCTGGGGCCAACGTCCTGACTTTC,CASSPRTVETSSGANVLTF
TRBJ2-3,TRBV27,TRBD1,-,TGTGCCAGCGGCAGGGGGCTTGACACAGATACGCAGTATTTT,CASGRGLDTDTQYF
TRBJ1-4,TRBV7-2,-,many,TGTGCCAGCAGCTTAGCCCCAAATGAAAAACTGTTTTTT,CASSLAPNEKLFF
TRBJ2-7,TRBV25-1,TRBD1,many,TGTGCCAGCAGTGAAACAGGGGCCCTGAGCTCCTACGAGCAGTACTTC,CASSETGALSSYEQYF
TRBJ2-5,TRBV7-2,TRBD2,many,TGTGCCAGCAGCTTAGTCTGGACTAGCATTAAAGAGACCCAGTACTTC,CASSLVWTSIKETQYF
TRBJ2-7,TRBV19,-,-,TGTGCCAGTAGTGCAGTCCGGGACTCCCCCTACGAGCAGTACTTC,CASSAVRDSPYEQYF
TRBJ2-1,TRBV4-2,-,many,TGTGCCAGCAGCCAAGATAGGTCTGGAGCGGGCAATGAGCAGTTCTTC,CASSQDRSGAGNEQFF
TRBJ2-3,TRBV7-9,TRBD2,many,TGTGCCAGCAGCTCGACTAGCCTCAGAACAGATACGCAGTATTTT,CASSSTSLRTDTQYF
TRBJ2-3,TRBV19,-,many,TGTGCCACCGCTATCGATAGCGGCACAGATACGCAGTATTTT,CATAIDSGTDTQYF
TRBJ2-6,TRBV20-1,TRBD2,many,TGCAGTGCTAGTTTTGGACTAGCGGGTTCCTCTGGGGCCAACGTCCTGACTTTC,CSASFGLAGSSGANVLTF
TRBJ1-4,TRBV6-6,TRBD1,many,TGTGCCAGCAGTTACACACCAGGGGGGAATGAAAAACTGTTTTTT,CASSYTPGGNEKLFF
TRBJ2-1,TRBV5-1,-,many,TGCGCCAGCACTCTCGCCAATGAGCAGTTCTTC,CASTLANEQFF